This T cell receptor beta chain was documented in a study of T-cell memory formation after mild COVID-19. Trimming removed 3 bases from V and 1 base from J; junction bases left unmatched: 3. Germline-derived CDR1 and CDR2 are SGHRS and YFSETQ. CDR3 size: 15 residues. Whole-study findings and limits: Unconfirmed was the SARS-CoV-2 specificity of second-wave clones that peaked on day 37. Mainly CM and EM harbored the contracting CD4+ clones; mainly EMRA harbored the CD8+ ones.

With regard to this clonotype: The target antigen is unknown.

One entry per CDR3 protein results from TCRdb running MiXCR on the 5' RACE reads. The table shows about 320,000 distinct CDR3 sequences, with about 13% occurring only once. The specimen was PBMCs or a T cell subset sorted from them (not recorded which). The V call is TRBV5-1, the J call TRBJ1-1; 10 nucleotides align to TRBD1. The origin of this receptor is a man between 18 and 29 years old who had mild COVID-19 (a few samples of this study predate the infection). Cell type and time point are not known. CDR3 nucleotide sequence: TGCGCCAGCAGCTCTAGGACAGGGGGGAACACTGAAGCTTTCTTT. Translated, it gives CASSSRTGGNTEAFF.